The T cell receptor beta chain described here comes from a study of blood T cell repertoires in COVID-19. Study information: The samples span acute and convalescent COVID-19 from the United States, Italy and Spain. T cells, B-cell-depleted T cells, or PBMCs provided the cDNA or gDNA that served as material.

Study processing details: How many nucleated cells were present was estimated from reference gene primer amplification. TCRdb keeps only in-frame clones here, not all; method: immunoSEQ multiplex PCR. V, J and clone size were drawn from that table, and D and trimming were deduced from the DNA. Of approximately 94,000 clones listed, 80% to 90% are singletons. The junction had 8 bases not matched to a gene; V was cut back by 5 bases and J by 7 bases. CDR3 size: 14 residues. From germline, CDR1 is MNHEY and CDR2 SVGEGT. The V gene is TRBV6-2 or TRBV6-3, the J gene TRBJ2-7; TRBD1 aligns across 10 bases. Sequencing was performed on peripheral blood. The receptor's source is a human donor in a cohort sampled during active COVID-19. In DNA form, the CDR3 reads TGTGCCAGCAGTCCCAGGGGACAGGGGCGAGAGCAGTACTTC. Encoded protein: CASSPRGQGREQYF.